The 21 T cell receptor beta chains reported below all come from one sample, sequenced in a study of cytomegalovirus exposure and HLA in healthy donors. The PCR had 60 Vbeta and 13 Jbeta primers. Produced via immunoSEQ multiplex PCR; TCRdb's table is partial and in-frame only. This table has 85,000 to 130,000 clones, 70% to 85% appearing once. Source material: PBMCs. These receptors were taken from a woman between 18 and 29 years old in good health and CMV-seropositive.

The sample holds a few counts of this clone. The V call is TRBV25-1, the J call TRBJ2-7; 7 positions agree with TRBD2. The J segment lost 7 bases and the V segment lost 6 bases, leaving 9 bases of the junction unmatched. Germline V CDR1 and CDR2: MGHDK, SYGVNS. The CDR3 contains 13 residues. The CDR3 loop reads CASSLIERGEQYF. CDR3 bases: TGTGCCAGCAGCCTGATAGAGCGGGGTGAGCAGTACTTC.

The gene calls are TRBV19 and TRBJ2-7; maybe TRBD2 (5 bases). The V end was cut by 5 bases, the J end by 2 bases, with 13 bases between. CDR3 length: 14 residues. The germline V gene encodes CDR1 LNHDA and CDR2 SQIVND (reference sequence). Here the CDR3 reads CASSGGSVPYEQYF. CDR3 sequence (DNA): TGTGCCAGTAGTGGAGGAAGCGTTCCCTACGAGCAGTACTTC.

This chain joins TRBV9 and TRBJ2-7; 8 positions match TRBD1. Germline V lookup: CDR1 SGDLS, CDR2 YYNGEE. This CDR3 has 13 residues. The J segment lost 4 bases and the V segment lost 4 bases, leaving 4 bases of the junction unmatched. This CDR3 is CASSTGTGYEQYF. CDR3 coding DNA: TGTGCCAGCAGCACCGGGACAGGATACGAGCAGTACTTC.

The J gene is TRBJ2-2, the V gene TRBV2; D ambiguous. Trimming took 4 bases from V and 0 from J, leaving 6 bases between them. The CDR3 covers 14 residues. The germline gives CDR1 SNHLY, CDR2 FYNNEI. The CDR3 region is CASSGGANTGELFF. Written as DNA, the CDR3 is TGTGCCAGCAGTGGCGGAGCGAACACCGGGGAGCTGTTTTTT. The full variable domain, its missing parts supplied by reference TRBV2 and TRBJ2-2, is EPEVTQTPSHQVTQMGQEVILRCVPISNHLYFYWYRQILGQKVEFLVSFYNNEISEKSEIFDDQFSVERPDGSNFTLKIRSTKLEDSAMYFCASSGGANTGELFFGEGSRLTVL.

This clone is a singleton in its sample. The CDR3 sequence: CASGGGLSNQPQHF. CDR3 DNA sequence: TGTGCCTCAGGCGGGGGGCTTAGCAATCAGCCCCAGCATTTT. The rearrangement uses TRBV7-8 and TRBJ1-5, with D maybe TRBD1 (6 bases). Trimming took off 11 bases at V and 0 bases at J, with 14 bases between the two ends. The CDR3 consists of 14 residues. The V gene's germline CDR1 is SGHVS and CDR2 FQNEAQ.

There are a few counts of this clone. This chain uses TRBV5-1 with TRBJ2-2, with 13 bases aligning to TRBD2. The J segment lost 7 bases and the V segment lost 5 bases, leaving 2 bases of the junction unmatched. CDR3 length equals 14 residues. The germline V gene encodes CDR1 SGHRS and CDR2 YFSETQ. The CDR3 sequence is CASRGLAGVGELFF. CDR3 sequence (DNA): TGCGCCAGCAGAGGACTAGCGGGAGTCGGGGAGCTGTTTTTT.

The CDR3: CSVGKPNHDEQFF. The CDR3 DNA reads as TGCAGCGTTGGAAAGCCGAACCACGATGAGCAGTTCTTC. The gene calls are TRBV29-1 and TRBJ2-1, with no clear D. The V gene lost 4 bases and the J gene lost 8 bases, with 15 bases spanning the gap. Germline CDR1 is SQVTM and CDR2 is ANQGSEA. The CDR3 sequence is 13 residues long.

V usage is TRBV2 and J usage is TRBJ1-3; the D is unclear. V lost 6 bases and J 4 bases, leaving 7 bases between the germline ends. CDR3 length equals 12 residues. The germline CDR1 and CDR2 sequences are SNHLY and FYNNEI. The chain's CDR3 is CASRPEGNTIYF. DNA of the CDR3: TGTGCCAGCAGGCCGGAGGGAAACACCATATATTTT.

This clone was seen only a few times. The chain recombines TRBV7-9 with TRBJ2-2, with D possibly matching TRBD2 (6 bases). Per germline, CDR1 SEHNR and CDR2 FQNEAQ (reference sequence). The CDR3 is 12 amino acids. The CDR3 DNA is TGTTTGTGTGGGGAGGACACCGGGGAGCTGTTTTTT. It is translated as CLCGEDTGELFF.

V usage is TRBV29-1 and J usage is TRBJ1-1; 7 nucleotides line up with TRBD1. CDR3 length equals 11 residues. V shed 7 bases and J 3 bases; nucleotides not matched to a gene: 2. Germline-derived CDR1 and CDR2 are SQVTM and ANQGSEA. In nucleotides, the CDR3 is TGCAGCGGCGACAGGGACACTGAAGCTTTCTTT. It is translated as CSGDRDTEAFF.

V is TRBV30 and J is TRBJ2-1; tentative D call: TRBD2 (5 bases). CDR3 length: 15 amino acids. Looked up from germline, CDR1 is GTSNPN and CDR2 is SVGIG (reference sequence). Trimming pared 4 bases from V and 2 bases from J, leaving 15 bases between. The CDR3 loop is CAWKTDSVAYNEQFF. CDR3 bases: TGTGCCTGGAAAACGGACTCTGTAGCCTACAATGAGCAGTTCTTC.

The rearrangement joins TRBV5-1 to TRBJ2-2; D gene uncertain. V lost 2 bases and J 7 bases, leaving 3 bases between the germline ends. Germline V gives CDR1 SGHRS, CDR2 YFSETQ. The CDR3 extends over 11 amino acids. The CDR3 loop is CASSFVGELFF. The CDR3 DNA is TGCGCCAGCAGCTTCGTCGGGGAGCTGTTTTTT.

The chain links TRBV4-1 to TRBJ1-2, with TRBD1 as a possible D gene (5 bases). The CDR3 is made up of 16 amino acids. The V gene lost 0 bases and the J gene lost 8 bases, with 19 bases spanning the gap. The germline CDR1 and CDR2 sequences are MGHRA and YSYEKL. The CDR3 nucleotides read TGCGCCAGCAGCCAAGATCGGTCCCAGGGAGGTGGCGGCTACACCTTC. It is translated as CASSQDRSQGGGGYTF.

This clone has only a few counts. The chain recombines TRBV28 with TRBJ2-3; TRBD1 matches at 9 bases. The CDR3 extends over 16 amino acids. V shed 4 bases, J shed 2 bases, and the junction held 7 bases outside the gene matches. Germline CDR1 reads MDHEN; CDR2 reads SYDVKM. The CDR3 DNA sequence: TGTGCCAGCAGTTCGATCACAGGGGGCGTCACAGATACGCAGTATTTT. This codes for CASSSITGGVTDTQYF.

CDR3: CATGGGRGTDTQYF. The DNA of the CDR3 is TGTGCCACTGGGGGCGGGAGAGGGACAGATACGCAGTATTTT. The chain is built from TRBV27 and TRBJ2-3; D is perhaps TRBD2 (7 bases). V was clipped by 10 bases and J by 3 bases, with 17 bases between them. Germline lookup yields CDR1 MNHEY and CDR2 SMNVEV (reference sequence). CDR3 length: 14 amino acids.

This clone was detected only once. The rearrangement links TRBV7-3 to TRBJ1-2; a weak D match, TRBD1 (5 bases). Trimming left V 0 bases short and J 13 bases short, with 12 bases between. The CDR3 has 12 amino acids. Germline-derived CDR1 and CDR2 are SGHTA and FQGTGA. The CDR3 DNA reads as TGTGCCAGCAGCTTAACCGGGGGAGGTGCCACCTTC. Its protein product is CASSLTGGGATF. The full variable domain, in which reference TRBV7-3 and TRBJ1-2 provide the parts outside the CDR3, is GAGVSQTPSNKVTEKGKYVELRCDPISGHTALYWYRQSLGQGPEFLIYFQGTGAADDSGLPNDRFFAVRPEGSVSTLKIQRTERGDSAVYLCASSLTGGGATFGSGTRLTVV.

The genes are TRBV13 and TRBJ2-2; TRBD2 agrees at 11 bases. The CDR3 has 18 residues. Trimming cost V 4 bases and J 2 bases; bases outside gene matches: 9. Germline V CDR1 and CDR2: PRHDT, FYEKMQ (reference sequence). The CDR3 nucleotides are TGTGCCAGCAGCTCGGGACTAGCGGTCGGGGGTAACACCGGGGAGCTGTTTTTT. Protein sequence: CASSSGLAVGGNTGELFF.

The chain has TRBV7-9 and TRBJ1-3; no clear D gene. From germline, CDR1 is SEHNR and CDR2 FQNEAQ (reference sequence). CDR3 length equals 13 residues. Trimming shortened V by 7 bases and J by 0 bases, and 7 bases separated the two germline ends. The CDR3 protein is CASTQDSGNTIYF. In DNA, the CDR3 is TGTGCCAGCACGCAGGACTCTGGAAACACCATATATTTT.

The V call is TRBV18, the J call TRBJ2-3; 8 bases line up with TRBD2. Germline CDR1 reads KGHSH; CDR2 reads LQKENI. The CDR3 is 14 amino acids. Trimming removed 5 bases from V and 6 bases from J; junction bases left unmatched: 7. The CDR3: CASSTTTSGDTQYF. The CDR3 bases are TGTGCCAGCTCAACCACCACTAGCGGCGATACGCAGTATTTT.

The J gene is TRBJ1-2, the V gene TRBV25-1; tentative D call: TRBD1 (5 bases). The germline V gene has CDR1 MGHDK and CDR2 SYGVNS. The CDR3 runs 14 residues. V lost 0 bases to trimming and J lost 8 bases, with 13 bases between them. CDR3 amino acids: CASSEYRQFGGYTF. The CDR3, as DNA: TGTGCCAGCAGTGAATATAGACAGTTTGGAGGCTACACCTTC.

Concerning this clone itself: One end of the junction is discordant with germline, which a read error may explain. J is TRBJ1-2 and V is TRBV28; 7 positions agree with TRBD1. The length of the CDR3 is 13 residues. Germline V gene sequence: CDR1 MDHEN, CDR2 SYDVKM. The CDR3 spells CASSGTVRRGCTF. The CDR3 nucleotides are TGTGCCAGCAGTGGGACAGTTAGACGGGGCTGCACCTTC.